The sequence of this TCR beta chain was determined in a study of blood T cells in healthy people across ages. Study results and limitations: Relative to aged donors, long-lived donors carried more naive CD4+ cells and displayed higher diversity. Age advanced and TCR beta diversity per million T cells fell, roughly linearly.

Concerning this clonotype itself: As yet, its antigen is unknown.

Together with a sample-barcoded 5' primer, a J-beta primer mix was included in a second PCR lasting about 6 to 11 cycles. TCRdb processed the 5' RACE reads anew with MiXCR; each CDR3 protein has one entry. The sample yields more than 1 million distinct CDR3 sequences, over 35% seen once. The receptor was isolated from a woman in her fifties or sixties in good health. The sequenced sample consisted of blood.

The CDR3 sequence: CASRMDGGTGELFF. DNA for the CDR3: TGTGCCAGCAGGATGGACGGAGGCACCGGGGAGCTGTTTTTT. The rearrangement links TRBV2 to TRBJ2-2; D is possibly TRBD2 (5 bases). The CDR3 totals 14 residues. V was shortened by 6 bases and J by 4 bases, with 12 bases between the two germline ends. Germline assignment: CDR1 SNHLY and CDR2 FYNNEI.